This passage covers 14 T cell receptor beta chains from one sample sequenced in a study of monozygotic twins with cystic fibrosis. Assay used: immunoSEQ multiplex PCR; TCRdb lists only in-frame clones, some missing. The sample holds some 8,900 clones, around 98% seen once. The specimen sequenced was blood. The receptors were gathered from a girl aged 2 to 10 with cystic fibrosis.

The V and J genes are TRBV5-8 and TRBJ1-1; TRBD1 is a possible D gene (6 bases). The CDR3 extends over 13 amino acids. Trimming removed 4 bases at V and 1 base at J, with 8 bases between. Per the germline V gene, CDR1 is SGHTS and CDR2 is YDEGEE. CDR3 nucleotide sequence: TGTGCCAGCAGCAAGGACAGGAACACTGAAGCTTTCTTT. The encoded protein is CASSKDRNTEAFF.

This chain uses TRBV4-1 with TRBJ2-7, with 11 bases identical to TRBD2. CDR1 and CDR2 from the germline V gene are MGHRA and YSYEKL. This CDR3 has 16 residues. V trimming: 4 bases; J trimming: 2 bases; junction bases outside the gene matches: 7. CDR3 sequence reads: CASSRTSGRGTYEQYF. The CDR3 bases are TGCGCCAGCAGCCGTACTAGCGGGAGAGGAACCTACGAGCAGTACTTC.

CDR3 protein: CATSRGSTDTQYF. The DNA for the CDR3 is TGTGCCACCAGCAGAGGGAGCACAGATACGCAGTATTTT. The genes are TRBV15 and TRBJ2-3; no clear D. Germline V gene data show CDR1 as LNHNV and CDR2 as YYDKDF (reference sequence). This CDR3 spans 13 amino acids. V was clipped by 1 base and J by 0 bases, with 2 bases between them. The full variable domain, rest sourced from reference TRBV15 and TRBJ2-3, is DAMVIQNPRYQVTQFGKPVTLSCSQTLNHNVMYWYQQKSSQAPKLLFHYYDKDFNNEADTPDNFQSRRPNTSFCFLDIRSPGLGDTAMYLCATSRGSTDTQYFGPGTRLTVL.

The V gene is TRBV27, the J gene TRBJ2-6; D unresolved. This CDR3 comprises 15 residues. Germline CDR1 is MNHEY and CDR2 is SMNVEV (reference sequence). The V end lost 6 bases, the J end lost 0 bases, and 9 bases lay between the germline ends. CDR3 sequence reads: CASSPISSGANVLTF. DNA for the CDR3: TGTGCCAGCAGCCCCATCTCCTCTGGGGCCAACGTCCTGACTTTC.

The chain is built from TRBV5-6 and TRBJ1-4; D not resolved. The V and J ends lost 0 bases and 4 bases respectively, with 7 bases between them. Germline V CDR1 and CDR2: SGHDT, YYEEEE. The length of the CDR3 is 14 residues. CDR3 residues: CASSLEPINEKLFF. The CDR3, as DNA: TGTGCCAGCAGCTTGGAACCGATTAATGAAAAACTGTTTTTT.

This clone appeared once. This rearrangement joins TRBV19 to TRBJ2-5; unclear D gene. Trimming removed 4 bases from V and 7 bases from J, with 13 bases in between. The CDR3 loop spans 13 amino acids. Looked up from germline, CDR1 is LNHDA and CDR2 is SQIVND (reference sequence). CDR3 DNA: TGTGCCAGTAGTACCAGACTGGAAGGGACCCAGTACTTC. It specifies CASSTRLEGTQYF.

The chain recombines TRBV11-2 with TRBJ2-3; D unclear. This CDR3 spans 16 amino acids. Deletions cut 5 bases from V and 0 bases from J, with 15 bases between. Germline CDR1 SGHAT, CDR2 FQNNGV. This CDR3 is CASSESHARSTDTQYF. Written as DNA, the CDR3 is TGTGCCAGCAGCGAATCACACGCACGGAGCACAGATACGCAGTATTTT.

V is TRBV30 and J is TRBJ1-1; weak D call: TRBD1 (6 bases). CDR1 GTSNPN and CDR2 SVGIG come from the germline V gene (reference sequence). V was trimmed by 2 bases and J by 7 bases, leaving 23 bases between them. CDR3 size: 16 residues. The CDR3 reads CAWSILGQTEHGEAFF. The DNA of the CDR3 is TGTGCCTGGAGTATACTCGGACAGACTGAACATGGTGAAGCTTTCTTT.

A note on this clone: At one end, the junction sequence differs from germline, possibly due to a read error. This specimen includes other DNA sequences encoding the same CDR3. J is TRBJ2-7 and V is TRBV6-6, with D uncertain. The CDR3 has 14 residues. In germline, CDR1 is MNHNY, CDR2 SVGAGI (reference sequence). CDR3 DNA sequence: TGTGCCAGTAGTTACGTGGGCAGTTTCTACGAGCAGTACTTC. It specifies CASSYVGSFYEQYF.

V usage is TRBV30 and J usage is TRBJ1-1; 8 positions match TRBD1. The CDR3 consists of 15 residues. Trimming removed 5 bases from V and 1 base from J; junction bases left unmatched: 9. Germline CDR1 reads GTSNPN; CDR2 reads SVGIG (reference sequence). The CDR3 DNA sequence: TGTGCCTGGGATGACAGGGGATGGGGGAACACTGAAGCTTTCTTT. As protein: CAWDDRGWGNTEAFF.

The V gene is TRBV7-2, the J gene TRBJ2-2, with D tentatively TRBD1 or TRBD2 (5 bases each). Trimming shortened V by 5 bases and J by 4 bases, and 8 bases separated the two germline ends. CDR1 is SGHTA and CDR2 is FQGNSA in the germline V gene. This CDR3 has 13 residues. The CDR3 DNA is TGTGCCAGCAGCGCAGGGAGCACCGGGGAGCTGTTTTTT. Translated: CASSAGSTGELFF.

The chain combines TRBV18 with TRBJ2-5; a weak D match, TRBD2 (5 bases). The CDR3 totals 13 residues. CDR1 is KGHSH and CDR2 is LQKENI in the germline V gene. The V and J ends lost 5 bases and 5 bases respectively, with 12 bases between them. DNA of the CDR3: TGTGCCAGCTCAAAAACTAGTAGGGAGACCCAGTACTTC. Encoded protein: CASSKTSRETQYF.

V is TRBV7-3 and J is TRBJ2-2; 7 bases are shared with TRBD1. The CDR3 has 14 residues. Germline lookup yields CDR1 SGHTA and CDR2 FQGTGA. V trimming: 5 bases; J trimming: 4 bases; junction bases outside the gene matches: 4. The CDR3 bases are TGTGCCAGCAGCCCACAGGGGAGCACCGGGGAGCTGTTTTTT. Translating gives CASSPQGSTGELFF.

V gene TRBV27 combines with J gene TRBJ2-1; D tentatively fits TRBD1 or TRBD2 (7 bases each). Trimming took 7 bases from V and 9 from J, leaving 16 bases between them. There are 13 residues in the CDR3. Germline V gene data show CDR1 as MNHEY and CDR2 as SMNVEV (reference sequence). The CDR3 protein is CASKHPGGGEQFF. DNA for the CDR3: TGTGCCAGCAAACACCCAGGGGGGGGTGAGCAGTTCTTC.